What follows is one T cell receptor beta chain and its context. This specimen comes from a study of CD8 T cells in Susac syndrome. Trimming took 3 bases from V and 5 from J, leaving 13 bases between them. This CDR3 region has 13 residues. Germline CDR1 is GTSNPN and CDR2 is SVGIG (reference sequence). A quantity of roughly 0.5 to 1 ug RNA underwent reverse transcription using random hexamers. TCRdb reanalysed the immunoSEQ multiplex PCR reads using MiXCR and keeps one entry per CDR3 protein. This table holds some 240,000 distinct CDR3 sequences, 90% to 96% found once. Material for sequencing was CD4+ T cells from PBMCs. The origin of this receptor is a human donor with Susac syndrome. The rearrangement uses TRBV30 and TRBJ1-2, with D possibly being TRBD1 (5 bases). The DNA for the CDR3 is TGTGCCTGGAGCTTGGGACGGCGATATGGCTACACCTTC. Translated: CAWSLGRRYGYTF.